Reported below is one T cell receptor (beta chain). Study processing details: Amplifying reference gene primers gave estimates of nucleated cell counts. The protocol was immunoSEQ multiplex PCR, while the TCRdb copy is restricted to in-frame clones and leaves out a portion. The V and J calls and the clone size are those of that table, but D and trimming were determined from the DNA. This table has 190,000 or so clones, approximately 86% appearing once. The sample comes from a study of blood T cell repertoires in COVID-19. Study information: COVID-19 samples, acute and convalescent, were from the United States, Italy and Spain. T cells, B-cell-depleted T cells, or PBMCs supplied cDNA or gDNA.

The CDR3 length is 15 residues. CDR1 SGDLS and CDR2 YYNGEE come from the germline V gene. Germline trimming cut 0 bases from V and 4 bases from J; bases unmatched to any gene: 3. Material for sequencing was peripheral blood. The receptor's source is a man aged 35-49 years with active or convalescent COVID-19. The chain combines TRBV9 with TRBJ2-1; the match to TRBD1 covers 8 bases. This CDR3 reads CASSVEGQAYNEQFF. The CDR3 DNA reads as TGTGCCAGCAGCGTAGAGGGACAGGCATACAATGAGCAGTTCTTC.